This T cell receptor (beta chain) derives from a study of blood T cell repertoires in COVID-19. Study as a whole: Samples of COVID-19 (acute and convalescent) were obtained from the United States, Italy and Spain. PBMCs, B-cell-depleted T cells, or T cells provided the cDNA or gDNA that made up the material.

V lost 6 bases to trimming and J lost 5 bases; unmatched junction nucleotides: 9. The CDR3 runs to 15 residues. Looked up from germline, CDR1 is SGHDT and CDR2 is YYEEEE. Produced via immunoSEQ multiplex PCR; TCRdb's table is partial and in-frame only. Of around 500,000 clones listed, approximately 83% are singletons. The V and J genes are TRBV5-6 and TRBJ1-2; TRBD1 agrees at 11 bases. The sequence was collected from a human donor in a cohort sampled during active COVID-19. Source material: peripheral blood. As DNA, the CDR3 is TGTGCCAGCACCTCCGGGACAGGGGGGCTATATGGCTACACCTTC. Residues: CASTSGTGGLYGYTF.